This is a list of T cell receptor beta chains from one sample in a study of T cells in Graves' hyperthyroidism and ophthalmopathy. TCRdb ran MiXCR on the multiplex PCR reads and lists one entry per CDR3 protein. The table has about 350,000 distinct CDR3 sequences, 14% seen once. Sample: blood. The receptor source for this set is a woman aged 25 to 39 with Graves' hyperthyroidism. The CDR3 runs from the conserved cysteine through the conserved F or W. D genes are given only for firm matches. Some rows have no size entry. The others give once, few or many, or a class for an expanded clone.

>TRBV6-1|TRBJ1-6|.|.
TGTGCCAGCGCCGCCGGGACGGATAATTCACCCCTCCACTTT
CASAAGTDNSPLHF
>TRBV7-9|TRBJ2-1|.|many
TGTGCCAGCAGCTTAGATTATGGTTCCTACAATGAGCAGTTCTTC
CASSLDYGSYNEQFF
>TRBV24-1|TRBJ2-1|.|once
TGTGCCAGCAGGTCATCTAACAATGAGCAGTTCTTC
CASRSSNNEQFF
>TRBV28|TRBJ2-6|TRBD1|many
TGTGCCAGCAGGGGTGGGACAGGGTTTCATGGGGCCAACGTCCTGACTTTC
CASRGGTGFHGANVLTF
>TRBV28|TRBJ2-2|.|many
TGTGCCACCATCCCCTTTCGGCGGATAAACACCGGGGAGCTGTTTTTT
CATIPFRRINTGELFF
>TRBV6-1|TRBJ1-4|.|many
TGTGCCAGCAGTCCTCTTCGTCGGGATGAAAAACTGTTTTTT
CASSPLRRDEKLFF
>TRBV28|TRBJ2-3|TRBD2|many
TGTGCCAGCAGTGGACTAGCGGGAGTGAGGGTCACAGATACGCAGTATTTT
CASSGLAGVRVTDTQYF
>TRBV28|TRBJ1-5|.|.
TGTGCCAGCAGTTTCCAGGTAGGACGACAGCCCCAGCATTTT
CASSFQVGRQPQHF
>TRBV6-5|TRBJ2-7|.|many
TGTGCCAGCAGTTACGCGGGCACCAACTACGAGCAGTACTTC
CASSYAGTNYEQYF
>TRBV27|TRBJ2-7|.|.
TGTGCCAGCAGCCCTTGGGCGGGCAGGGGCCACGAGCAGTACTTC
CASSPWAGRGHEQYF
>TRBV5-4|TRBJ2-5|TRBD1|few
TGTGCCAGCAGCCCTAAGAGGGGGCCGGGAGAGACCCAGTACTTC
CASSPKRGPGETQYF
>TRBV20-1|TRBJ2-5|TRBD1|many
TGCAGTGCTAGAGGTCCTCGGGACAGGGGGCAGCAGACCCAGTACTTC
CSARGPRDRGQQTQYF
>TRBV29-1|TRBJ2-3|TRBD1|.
TGCAGCGCGGGACAGCCCTTAGATACGCAGTATTTT
CSAGQPLDTQYF
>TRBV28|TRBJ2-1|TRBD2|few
TGTGCCAGCAGATTGGGGCTAGCGGGAAGCTACAATGAGCAGTTCTTC
CASRLGLAGSYNEQFF
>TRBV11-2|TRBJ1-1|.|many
TGTGCCAGCAGCTTAAACGCCGGGACGAAAGCTTTCTTT
CASSLNAGTKAFF
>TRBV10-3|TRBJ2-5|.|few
TGTGCCATCAGTGAGTCGATAGCAGGGGAGACCCAGTACTTC
CAISESIAGETQYF
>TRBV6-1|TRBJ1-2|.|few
TGTGCCAGCAGCGGGCCAAACTATGGCTACACCTTC
CASSGPNYGYTF
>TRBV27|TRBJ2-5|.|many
TGTGCCAGCAGTCGGAGGGAAAGGCAAGAGACCCAGTACTTC
CASSRRERQETQYF
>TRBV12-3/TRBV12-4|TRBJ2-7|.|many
TGTGCCAGCAGTTGGGGCGGGGTAGACTACGAGCAGTACTTC
CASSWGGVDYEQYF
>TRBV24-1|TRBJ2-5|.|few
TGTGCCACCGGACAGCCCGGACGGGTCGAGACCCAGTACTTC
CATGQPGRVETQYF
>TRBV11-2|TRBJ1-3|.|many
TGTGCCAGCTTCCTGGGGGACTCTGGAAACACCATATATTTT
CASFLGDSGNTIYF
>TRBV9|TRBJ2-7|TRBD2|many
TGTGCCAGCAGCGTAGCAGCGGGAGGACCCTACGAGCAGTACTTC
CASSVAAGGPYEQYF
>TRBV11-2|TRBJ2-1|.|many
TGTGCCAGCAGCTCCCTTAAGGGGGATTCCTACAATGAGCAGTTCTTC
CASSSLKGDSYNEQFF
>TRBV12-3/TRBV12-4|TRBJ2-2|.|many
TGTGCCAGCAGTTTAGAAGTCGGCGGGGAGCTGTTTTTT
CASSLEVGGELFF
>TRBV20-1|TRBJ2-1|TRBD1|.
TGCAGTGCTTCGGACTGGGACAGCGGCAATGAGCAGTTCTTC
CSASDWDSGNEQFF
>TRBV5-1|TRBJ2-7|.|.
TGCGCCAGCAGCCCGGCATCCCTCTACGAGCAGTACTTC
CASSPASLYEQYF
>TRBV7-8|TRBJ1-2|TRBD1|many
TGTGCCAGCAGCTTTCGTAGTGAGGGGGCGATCGATGGCTACACCTTC
CASSFRSEGAIDGYTF
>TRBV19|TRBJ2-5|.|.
TGTGCCAGTAGTGAGGGCTGGCAAGAGACCCAGTACTTC
CASSEGWQETQYF
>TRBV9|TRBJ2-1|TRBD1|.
TGTGCCAGCAGCACCCAGGGACAGGGAGGCGATGAGCAGTTCTTC
CASSTQGQGGDEQFF
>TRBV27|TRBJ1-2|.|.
TGTGCCAGCAAGGAGGGGGGAAGGGAACATGGCTACACCTTC
CASKEGGREHGYTF
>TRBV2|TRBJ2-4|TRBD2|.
TGTGCCAGCAGCCAGGTAGTGGGACTAGCGGGGGAGGTCAAAAACATTCAGTACTTC
CASSQVVGLAGEVKNIQYF
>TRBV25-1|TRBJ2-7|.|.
TGTGCCAGCAGTGAGGTAACAGGCGAGCAGTACTTC
CASSEVTGEQYF
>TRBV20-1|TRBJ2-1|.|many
TGCAGTGCTAGAGATATCCGGGGACAACAGAACAATGAGCAGTTCTTC
CSARDIRGQQNNEQFF
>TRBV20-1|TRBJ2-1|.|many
TGCAGTGCTAGGGGACACAATGAGCAGTTCTTC
CSARGHNEQFF
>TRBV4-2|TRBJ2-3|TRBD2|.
TGTGCCAGCAGCCAGGCGGCCGGGACTAGCGGCCCTAGCACAGATACGCAGTATTTT
CASSQAAGTSGPSTDTQYF